Each of the 12 T cell receptor beta chains below was sequenced from the same sample in a study of blood T cell repertoires in COVID-19 (TCRdb year 2020). Library preparation used the immunoSEQ multiplex PCR assay. TCRdb holds this immuneACCESS table with in-frame rearrangements only. Some clones are missing; in checked studies, unresolved V genes explain under half, and the rest has no known cause. The sample table records around 500,000 clones; more than 75% of these occur just once. About 1.7% of the sample is held by the ten biggest clonotypes. Sequenced material: PBMCs or T cells enriched from blood (not recorded which). These receptors were obtained from a woman in her thirties or forties who had recovered from COVID-19.

This clone appeared once. This chain connects TRBV19 to TRBJ2-3, with 7 bases aligning to TRBD1. The CDR3 spans 17 residues. Germline V lookup: CDR1 LNHDA, CDR2 SQIVND (reference sequence). Trimming took 3 bases from V and 1 from J; bases not matched to a gene: 10. The CDR3, as DNA: TGTGCCAGTAGTATTAAGGGGGCTAGTTGGGGCACAGATACGCAGTATTTT. Protein product: CASSIKGASWGTDTQYF.

The V gene is TRBV30, the J gene TRBJ2-7, with 10 bases lining up with TRBD2. The germline CDR1 and CDR2 sequences are GTSNPN and SVGIG (reference sequence). CDR3 length equals 14 residues. The V gene end was trimmed by 6 bases and the J gene end by 4 bases; junction bases not matched to a gene: 9. The chain's CDR3 is CACEKREGNYEQYF. The CDR3 bases are TGTGCCTGCGAAAAGCGGGAGGGAAATTACGAGCAGTACTTC.

This chain connects TRBV11-2 to TRBJ2-2, with 16 bases matching TRBD2. The germline CDR1 and CDR2 sequences are SGHAT and FQNNGV. The CDR3 sequence is 17 residues long. V shed 3 bases and J 6 bases; nucleotides not matched to a gene: 4. The CDR3 DNA follows: TGTGCCAGCAGCTTGGGACTAGCGGGAGGGCCGTCCGGGGAGCTGTTTTTT. Encoded protein: CASSLGLAGGPSGELFF. Complete variable domain (other parts from reference TRBV11-2 and TRBJ2-2): EAGVAQSPRYKIIEKRQSVAFWCNPISGHATLYWYQQILGQGPKLLIQFQNNGVVDDSQLPKDRFSAERLKGVDSTLKIQPAKLEDSAVYLCASSLGLAGGPSGELFFGEGSRLTVL.

The CDR3 nucleotides read TGTGCCAGCAGCCTCGGGACAGATGCCCCCAATGGCTACACCTTC. Translation gives CASSLGTDAPNGYTF. The rearrangement joins TRBV9 to TRBJ1-2; 7 nucleotides align to TRBD1. With V trimmed by 4 bases and J by 6 bases, 12 bases remained unmatched. The CDR3 spans 15 residues. The germline V gene has CDR1 SGDLS and CDR2 YYNGEE.

The genes are TRBV5-6 and TRBJ2-7; 8 nucleotides line up with TRBD1. CDR1 is SGHDT and CDR2 is YYEEEE in the germline V gene. The CDR3 consists of 17 residues. The trim removed 0 bases at V and 5 bases at J, leaving 13 bases unmatched. The CDR3 nucleotides read TGTGCCAGCAGCTTGGGACACCTTAGGCAGGGGGCCCACGAGCAGTACTTC. This sequence encodes CASSLGHLRQGAHEQYF.

The CDR3 protein is CASSLEGGRELFF. The CDR3 nucleotides are TGTGCCAGCAGCTTGGAGGGTGGCCGGGAGCTGTTTTTT. The chain couples TRBV7-8 to TRBJ2-2, with D possibly being TRBD2 (6 bases). V gave up 3 bases and J gave up 9 bases, with 11 bases separating them. This CDR3 spans 13 amino acids. The germline CDR1 and CDR2 sequences are SGHVS and FQNEAQ.

The J gene is TRBJ1-6, the V gene TRBV7-9; 7 bases agree with TRBD1. Germline values: CDR1 SEHNR, CDR2 FQNEAQ (reference sequence). Losses at the gene ends were 5 bases for V and 2 bases for J; bases not matched to a gene: 9. The length of the CDR3 is 17 residues. The chain's CDR3 is CASSLPRGSPYNSPLHF. CDR3 nucleotide sequence: TGTGCCAGCAGCCTACCCAGGGGGTCCCCCTATAATTCACCCCTCCACTTT.

The V gene is TRBV7-9, the J gene TRBJ2-7; 13 bases match TRBD2. Losses at the gene ends were 4 bases for V and 4 bases for J; bases not matched to a gene: 13. The CDR3 consists of 18 residues. Germline values: CDR1 SEHNR, CDR2 FQNEAQ (reference sequence). The CDR3 loop is CASSSVTSGRPDWYEQYF. Written as DNA, the CDR3 is TGTGCCAGCAGCTCCGTGACTAGCGGGAGGCCCGATTGGTACGAGCAGTACTTC. The full variable domain, with the rest looked up from reference TRBV7-9 and TRBJ2-7, is DTGVSQNPRHKITKRGQNVTFRCDPISEHNRLYWYRQTLGQGPEFLTYFQNEAQLEKSRLLSDRFSAERPKGSFSTLEIQRTEQGDSAMYLCASSSVTSGRPDWYEQYFGPGTRLTVT.

This chain connects TRBV18 to TRBJ2-3; tentative D call: TRBD1 (6 bases). The germline CDR1 and CDR2 sequences are KGHSH and LQKENI. V lost 1 base and J 1 base, leaving 12 bases between the germline ends. CDR3 length: 16 residues. This chain's CDR3 is CASSPQQGGGTDTQYF. For the CDR3, the DNA is TGTGCCAGCTCACCACAACAGGGTGGGGGCACAGATACGCAGTATTTT. Variable domain in full (rest from reference TRBV18 and TRBJ2-3): NAGVMQNPRHLVRRRGQEARLRCSPMKGHSHVYWYRQLPEEGLKFMVYLQKENIIDESGMPKERFSAEFPKEGPSILRIQQVVRGDSAAYFCASSPQQGGGTDTQYFGPGTRLTVL.

The rearrangement joins TRBV4-1 to TRBJ2-7; 10 bases are a match to TRBD2. The trim removed 0 bases at V and 6 bases at J, leaving 8 bases unmatched. The CDR3 has 16 residues. The germline CDR1 and CDR2 sequences are MGHRA and YSYEKL. DNA of the CDR3: TGCGCCAGCAGCCAAGATGGTCCTAGCGGGAGTCGCGAGCAGTACTTC. Its translation is CASSQDGPSGSREQYF.

The chain employs TRBV5-6 and TRBJ2-1, with 9 nucleotides matching TRBD1. Germline values: CDR1 SGHDT, CDR2 YYEEEE. The CDR3 consists of 15 residues. The J segment lost 4 bases and the V segment lost 1 base, leaving 3 bases of the junction unmatched. The CDR3 sequence is CASSLRDRAYNEQFF. The CDR3 DNA reads TGTGCCAGCAGCTTGCGGGACAGGGCTTACAATGAGCAGTTCTTC.

V is TRBV11-2 and J is TRBJ2-1, with 8 bases identical to TRBD2. Germline V gives CDR1 SGHAT, CDR2 FQNNGV. The V and J ends lost 4 bases and 3 bases, in that order; junction bases with no gene match: 5. The CDR3 consists of 15 residues. CDR3 in amino acids: CASSYEGLDYNEQFF. The CDR3 nucleotides are TGTGCCAGCAGCTACGAGGGACTAGACTACAATGAGCAGTTCTTC.